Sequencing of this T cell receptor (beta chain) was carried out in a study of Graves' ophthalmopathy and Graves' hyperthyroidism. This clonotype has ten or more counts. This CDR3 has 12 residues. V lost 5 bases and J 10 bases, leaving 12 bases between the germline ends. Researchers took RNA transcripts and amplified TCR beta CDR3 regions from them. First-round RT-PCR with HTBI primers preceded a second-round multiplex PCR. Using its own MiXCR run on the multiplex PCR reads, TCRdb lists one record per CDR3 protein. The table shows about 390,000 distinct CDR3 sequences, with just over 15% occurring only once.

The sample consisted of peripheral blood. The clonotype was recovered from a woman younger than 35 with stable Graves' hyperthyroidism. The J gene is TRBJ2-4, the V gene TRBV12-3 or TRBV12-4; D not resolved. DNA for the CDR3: TGTGCCAGCAGTCCTACTCCCGGAATTCAGTACTTC. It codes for CASSPTPGIQYF.